A selection of T cell receptor beta chains follows, all from one sample in a study of spatial heterogeneity in lung cancer. TCRdb ran MiXCR on the 5' RACE reads and lists one entry per CDR3 protein. The sample has about 92,000 distinct CDR3 sequences, over 9.5% seen once. The source material was PBMCs, sampled at surgery. The receptors here all came from a male donor with early-stage non-small cell lung cancer. CDR3s include the opening cysteine and the closing phenylalanine or tryptophan. D genes are given only for firm matches. Clone size is shown for a subset of rows, as once, few, many or a class of expanded clone.

v_call	j_call	d_call	clone_size	cdr3_aa	cdr3_nt
TRBV7-2	TRBJ2-2	.	few	CASSSQGPLNTGELFF	TGTGCCAGCAGCTCCCAGGGCCCTCTGAACACCGGGGAGCTGTTTTTT
TRBV6-6	TRBJ2-7	TRBD1	.	CASDGTGGYEQYF	TGTGCCAGCGACGGGACAGGGGGGTACGAGCAGTACTTC
TRBV5-1	TRBJ2-3	.	.	CASSKDPVADTQYF	TGCGCCAGCAGCAAGGACCCAGTGGCAGATACGCAGTATTTT
TRBV7-2	TRBJ2-2	.	.	CASRLHTGELFF	TGTGCCAGCAGACTTCACACCGGGGAGCTGTTTTTT
TRBV7-9	TRBJ2-7	TRBD1	.	CASSPQGEPSYEQYF	TGTGCCAGCAGCCCACAGGGGGAGCCCTCCTACGAGCAGTACTTC
TRBV27	TRBJ2-7	.	many	CASSLTYAYEQYF	TGTGCCAGCAGTTTAACCTATGCCTACGAGCAGTACTTC
TRBV25-1	TRBJ2-7	TRBD1	many	CASSWTGGYEQYF	TGTGCCAGCAGTTGGACAGGGGGCTACGAGCAGTACTTC
TRBV27	TRBJ2-1	TRBD2	.	CASSLFGLAGVLSSYNEQFF	TGTGCCAGCAGTTTATTCGGACTAGCGGGAGTGTTAAGCTCCTACAATGAGCAGTTCTTC
TRBV29-1	TRBJ2-1	TRBD1	.	CSVAQQGNEQFF	TGCAGCGTTGCGCAACAGGGGAATGAGCAGTTCTTC
TRBV20-1	TRBJ2-1	TRBD2	few	CSGASGNDEQFF	TGCAGCGGAGCTAGCGGGAACGATGAGCAGTTCTTC
TRBV29-1	TRBJ2-5	.	.	CSASTLPGETQYF	TGCAGCGCATCGACCCTACCGGGGGAGACCCAGTACTTC
TRBV6-2/TRBV6-3	TRBJ2-4	.	.	CASSYRRVWGENIQYF	TGTGCCAGCAGTTACCGCCGGGTTTGGGGCGAAAACATTCAGTACTTC
TRBV2	TRBJ1-2	.	many	CASSDPGTLSYGYTF	TGTGCCAGCAGTGATCCCGGGACCCTAAGCTATGGCTACACCTTC
TRBV5-4	TRBJ2-3	.	few	CASSLDADFSTDTQYF	TGTGCCAGCAGCTTGGATGCGGATTTTAGCACAGATACGCAGTATTTT
TRBV27	TRBJ2-1	.	few	CASSFGPYGNNEQFF	TGTGCCAGCAGTTTCGGTCCGTACGGAAATAATGAGCAGTTCTTC
TRBV5-1	TRBJ2-6	TRBD1	few	CASSWTGAGANVLTF	TGCGCCAGCAGCTGGACAGGGGCCGGGGCCAACGTCCTGACTTTC
TRBV10-3	TRBJ1-2	.	few	CAISESGGPYGYTF	TGTGCCATCAGTGAGTCCGGAGGCCCGTATGGCTACACCTTC
TRBV4-3	TRBJ2-5	TRBD1	.	CASSHGTGGAETQYF	TGCGCCAGCAGCCACGGAACAGGGGGCGCAGAGACCCAGTACTTC
TRBV4-3	TRBJ2-1	.	many	CASSPEQNNEQFF	TGCGCCAGCAGCCCAGAGCAAAACAATGAGCAGTTCTTC
TRBV7-8	TRBJ1-5	TRBD1	many	CASRRGQGNSPQHF	TGTGCCAGCAGGAGGGGACAGGGCAATTCGCCCCAGCATTTT
TRBV28	TRBJ1-5	.	few	CASSPTGVSNQPQHF	TGTGCCAGCAGTCCGACAGGAGTTAGCAATCAGCCCCAGCATTTT
TRBV4-1	TRBJ2-1	.	.	CASSQDGVSHYNEQFF	TGCGCCAGCAGCCAGGACGGAGTGAGCCACTACAATGAGCAGTTCTTC
TRBV12-3/TRBV12-4	TRBJ1-2	.	few	CASSLELGNYGYTF	TGTGCCAGCAGTTTAGAGCTGGGCAACTATGGCTACACCTTC
TRBV27	TRBJ2-3	TRBD1	.	CASSPGQGADTQYF	TGTGCCAGCAGTCCGGGACAGGGGGCAGATACGCAGTATTTT
TRBV4-2	TRBJ1-2	.	many	CASSQVAQNYGYTF	TGTGCCAGCAGCCAAGTCGCGCAGAACTATGGCTACACCTTC
TRBV14	TRBJ2-1	TRBD1	.	CASRLGQGVINEQFF	TGTGCCAGCAGACTTGGACAGGGGGTGATCAATGAGCAGTTCTTC
TRBV29-1	TRBJ2-1	TRBD2	few	CSVGLAGGPYNEQFF	TGCAGCGTGGGACTAGCGGGAGGGCCGTACAATGAGCAGTTCTTC
TRBV12-3/TRBV12-4	TRBJ1-5	.	.	CASSLTRTQPQHF	TGTGCCAGCAGTTTAACCCGGACTCAGCCCCAGCATTTT
TRBV7-2	TRBJ1-4	.	few	CASSLADRGKLFF	TGTGCCAGCAGCTTAGCCGACAGAGGAAAACTGTTTTTT
TRBV28	TRBJ1-5	.	many	CASSLGGAGNQPQHF	TGTGCCAGCAGCCTAGGAGGGGCAGGGAATCAGCCCCAGCATTTT
TRBV7-2	TRBJ2-5	.	few	CASSYRRGGRETQYF	TGTGCCAGCAGCTACCGGAGGGGGGGGCGAGAGACCCAGTACTTC
TRBV28	TRBJ2-2	.	many	CASSLSMGYTGELFF	TGTGCCAGCAGTTTATCTATGGGATACACCGGGGAGCTGTTTTTT
TRBV5-1	TRBJ2-7	.	.	CASSYGQNYEQYF	TGCGCCAGCAGCTATGGACAGAACTACGAGCAGTACTTC
TRBV20-1	TRBJ2-1	.	many	CSAQLGREQFF	TGCAGTGCTCAACTAGGTCGTGAGCAGTTCTTC
TRBV7-3	TRBJ1-1	.	.	CASSLNPGSTEAFF	TGTGCCAGCAGCTTAAATCCGGGGAGCACTGAAGCTTTCTTT
TRBV18	TRBJ2-7	.	many	CASSSGARAREQYF	TGTGCCAGCTCGTCCGGGGCCAGGGCGAGGGAGCAGTACTTC
TRBV7-2	TRBJ2-3	.	.	CASSRDISTDTQYF	TGTGCCAGCAGCAGGGACATAAGCACAGATACGCAGTATTTT
TRBV28	TRBJ2-5	TRBD2	many	CASRLEREELETQYF	TGTGCCAGCAGACTAGAGCGGGAGGAATTGGAGACCCAGTACTTC
TRBV7-2	TRBJ2-3	TRBD1	many	CASSQWTGDTQYF	TGTGCCAGCAGCCAATGGACAGGAGATACGCAGTATTTT
TRBV10-1	TRBJ2-7	TRBD1	few	CASSAAGTGTYEQYF	TGCGCCAGCAGTGCTGCCGGGACAGGTACCTACGAGCAGTACTTC